Listed below are T cell receptor beta chains from one sample, sequenced in a study of blood T cell repertoires in COVID-19. TCRdb's copy holds only in-frame clones and misses some; the assay was immunoSEQ multiplex PCR. The data contain some 250,000 clones, roughly 87% of them singletons. Sequenced: peripheral blood. Every receptor here comes from a man aged 60 to 75 who had recovered from COVID-19. Each CDR3 is given with its conserved first and last residue. A D gene is named only where the DNA matches it firmly. Size tells how often a clone was seen (once, few, many) or the class of an expanded clone, and some rows leave it out.

clone_size j_call d_call v_call cdr3_nt cdr3_aa
. TRBJ1-1 . TRBV7-8 TGTGCCAGCAGCTTAGTCCAGGGCTGGATTTACACTGAAGCTTTCTTT CASSLVQGWIYTEAFF
. TRBJ2-4 TRBD1 TRBV19 TGTGCCAGCCGACGGGGACAGGGCAAGTACTTC CASRRGQGKYF
. TRBJ2-5 TRBD2 TRBV30 TGTGCCTGGTCCCGACTAGCGGGGGAAGAGACCCAGTACTTC CAWSRLAGEETQYF
. TRBJ2-5 . TRBV20-1 TGCAGTGCTAGTTCGGGAAAAGAGACCCAGTACTTC CSASSGKETQYF
. TRBJ1-5 . TRBV4-1 TGCGCCAGCAGCCAAGACGGGTTTCCCAATCAGCCCCAGCATTTT CASSQDGFPNQPQHF
. TRBJ1-5 . TRBV2 TGTGCCAGCAGTGAAGTGGGACAAAATCAGCCCCAGCATTTT CASSEVGQNQPQHF
. TRBJ2-2 . TRBV18 TGTGCCAGCTCCAAGCAGAGGGAAACCGGGGAGCTGTTTTTT CASSKQRETGELFF
. TRBJ2-1 TRBD2 TRBV20-1 TGCAGTGCTAGTTTGACTAGCCTAGGAGAGCAGTTCTTC CSASLTSLGEQFF
. TRBJ2-5 TRBD2 TRBV9 TGTGCCAGCAGCGGGGGAACTAGCGTAGAGACCCAGTACTTC CASSGGTSVETQYF
. TRBJ1-3 . TRBV25-1 TGTGCCAGCAGTCCCTCGGACGGACAGTTCTCTGGAAACACCATATATTTT CASSPSDGQFSGNTIYF
. TRBJ1-4 TRBD1 TRBV4-2 TGTGCCAGCAGCCTCACACAGGGGAGTACTAATGAAAAACTGTTTTTT CASSLTQGSTNEKLFF
few TRBJ2-7 . TRBV5-1 TGCGCCAGCAGGACAGACTCCTACGAGCAGTACTTC CASRTDSYEQYF
once TRBJ2-3 . TRBV5-1 TGCGCCAGCAGCTTGGCGGGGAGGAGCACAGATACGCAGTATTTT CASSLAGRSTDTQYF
few TRBJ1-2 TRBD1 TRBV5-6 TGTGCCAGCACCTACTTTTCCGGACAGGGGAGAAACTATGGCTACACCTTC CASTYFSGQGRNYGYTF
. TRBJ2-3 TRBD1 TRBV24-1 TGTGCCACCAGTGAGGGGACAGTCACAGATACGCAGTATTTT CATSEGTVTDTQYF
. TRBJ1-4 . TRBV2 TGTGCCAGCATTACCGGAGTGGGTGGTGAAAAACTGTTTTTT CASITGVGGEKLFF
. TRBJ2-5 TRBD2 TRBV30 TGTGCCTGGGCGCCTAGCGGGGAAGAGACCCAGTACTTC CAWAPSGEETQYF
. TRBJ1-2 . TRBV5-1 TGCGCCAGCAGCCAAAACCGGGATGGCTACACCTTC CASSQNRDGYTF
. TRBJ2-1 TRBD2 TRBV24-1 TGTGCCACCGGGAGCAGCGGCGGGGGGGCCAGAAATGAGCAGTTCTTC CATGSSGGGARNEQFF
. TRBJ2-7 TRBD2 TRBV19 TGTGCCAGTAGTATACTAGCGGGGAACGAGCAGTACTTC CASSILAGNEQYF
few TRBJ1-4 TRBD1 TRBV5-1 TGCGCCAGCAGCTACCAGGGACAGCCTAATGAAAAACTGTTTTTT CASSYQGQPNEKLFF
. TRBJ2-7 . TRBV5-1 TGCGCCAGCAGCTTGCCGGGGAGCTCCTACGAGCAGTACTTC CASSLPGSSYEQYF
. TRBJ2-7 . TRBV12-5 TGTGCTAGTGGTTTGGGGCCGCCATTTCGCTCTTACGAGCAGTACTTC CASGLGPPFRSYEQYF
. TRBJ1-5 . TRBV6-5 TGTGCCAGCAGACAGGGCTCCCTCAATCAGCCCCAGCATTTT CASRQGSLNQPQHF
. TRBJ2-7 TRBD1 TRBV10-3 TGTGCCATCAGTGAGGGGACAGGGGCCCCCTACGAGCAGTACTTC CAISEGTGAPYEQYF
few TRBJ2-3 . TRBV10-3 TGTGCCATCAGTCGGAGCACAGATACGCAGTATTTT CAISRSTDTQYF
. TRBJ1-2 . TRBV10-2 TGCGCCAGCAGCCCAGGATCCTATGGCTACACCTTC CASSPGSYGYTF
. TRBJ1-2 . TRBV19 TGTGCCAGTAGTGGGGACAAGACCGGTATTCCACTCTATGGCTACACCTTC CASSGDKTGIPLYGYTF
. TRBJ1-6 TRBD1 TRBV7-2 TGTGCCAGCAGTTCGGCTCCGGGACAGGGTTACTCACCCCTCCACTTT CASSSAPGQGYSPLHF
. TRBJ2-7 TRBD1 TRBV2 TGTGCCAGCAGTGAAACAGGGGGCCGGGGTGAGCAGTACTTC CASSETGGRGEQYF
. TRBJ1-6 . TRBV7-6 TGTGCCAGCAGCTTAGAGGGCAGGGGTGGGTCACCCCTCCACTTT CASSLEGRGGSPLHF
. TRBJ1-2 . TRBV18 TGTGCCAGCTCGGCCGACAGGAATACAATCTATGGCTACACCTTC CASSADRNTIYGYTF
few TRBJ2-4 . TRBV18 TGTGCCAGCTCAGCTGGCCCCCACCTGGAGTGGGACATTCAGTACTTC CASSAGPHLEWDIQYF